This is a list of T cell receptor beta chains from one sample in a study of blood T cell repertoires in COVID-19. This table comes from immunoSEQ multiplex PCR, and its TCRdb copy is limited to in-frame clones, with some not included. This table has approximately 110,000 clones, about 82% appearing once. The source material was peripheral blood. The receptors originated from a human donor in a cohort sampled during active COVID-19. Both conserved end residues are part of each CDR3. The D gene is left open where the match is weak. For some rows the clone size is stated as once, few or many, or as a class when expanded; others skip it.

J gene,CDR3 length,D gene,V gene,clone size,CDR3 protein,CDR3 DNA
TRBJ1-2,18,TRBD1,TRBV18,NA,CASSPFITGQGKTYGYTF,TGTGCCAGCTCACCATTTATCACGGGACAGGGCAAAACCTATGGCTACACCTTC
TRBJ2-1,13,NA,TRBV2,NA,CASRDNSPNEQFF,TGTGCCAGCAGGGACAACTCACCCAATGAGCAGTTCTTC
TRBJ2-3,11,TRBD1,TRBV3-1/TRBV3-2,NA,CASSQGTGKYF,TGTGCCAGCAGCCAAGGGACAGGGAAGTATTTT
TRBJ1-2,14,NA,TRBV3-1/TRBV3-2,NA,CASSQNSPNYGYTF,TGTGCCAGCAGCCAAAACAGCCCTAACTATGGCTACACCTTC
TRBJ2-7,14,NA,TRBV6-6,NA,CASSYKGEIYEQYF,TGTGCCAGCAGTTACAAGGGGGAGATCTACGAGCAGTACTTC
TRBJ1-5,13,NA,TRBV27,NA,CASTMTPGQPQHF,TGTGCCAGCACCATGACGCCCGGGCAGCCCCAGCATTTT
TRBJ1-3,13,NA,TRBV12-3/TRBV12-4,NA,CASRVVSGNTIYF,TGTGCCAGCAGAGTAGTCTCTGGAAACACCATATATTTT
TRBJ2-7,13,NA,TRBV9,NA,CASSLDSSYEQYF,TGTGCCAGCAGCCTGGACAGTTCCTACGAGCAGTACTTC
TRBJ2-1,13,TRBD2,TRBV29-1,NA,CSVVRGAYNEQFF,TGCAGCGTTGTTCGGGGGGCCTACAATGAGCAGTTCTTC
TRBJ2-7,17,TRBD2,TRBV29-1,NA,CSAAGTSGRMPSYEQYF,TGCAGCGCCGCCGGGACTAGCGGGAGGATGCCCTCCTACGAGCAGTACTTC
TRBJ1-5,14,TRBD1,TRBV11-2,NA,CASSSGQGDQPQHF,TGTGCCAGCAGCTCGGGACAGGGGGATCAGCCCCAGCATTTT
TRBJ1-6,17,TRBD1,TRBV14,NA,CASSLRGQSSYNSPLHF,TGTGCCAGCAGCCTTAGGGGACAGTCCTCCTATAATTCACCCCTCCACTTT
TRBJ1-1,16,NA,TRBV10-1,NA,CASSKDGGTGNTEAFF,TGCGCCAGCAGTAAGGATGGAGGGACGGGGAACACTGAAGCTTTCTTT
TRBJ2-2,15,NA,TRBV5-4,NA,CASSVNKNGPGELFF,TGTGCCAGCAGCGTGAATAAGAATGGGCCCGGGGAGCTGTTTTTT
TRBJ2-7,13,NA,TRBV6-1,NA,CASSEGQVLEQYF,TGTGCCAGCAGTGAAGGGCAGGTTCTCGAACAGTACTTC
TRBJ1-2,11,NA,TRBV20-1,NA,CSLWGDYGYTF,TGCAGCCTTTGGGGGGACTATGGCTACACCTTC
TRBJ1-4,14,TRBD1,TRBV2,NA,CASKPGQGDEKLFF,TGTGCCAGCAAGCCGGGGCAGGGGGATGAAAAACTGTTTTTT
TRBJ2-1,14,NA,TRBV6-5,NA,CASLGLAEYNEQFF,TGTGCCAGCTTAGGTTTAGCGGAGTACAATGAGCAGTTCTTC
TRBJ2-2,15,NA,TRBV19,few,CASSEKGAYTGELFF,TGTGCCAGTAGTGAGAAAGGGGCGTACACCGGGGAGCTGTTTTTT
TRBJ1-2,16,NA,TRBV4-1,NA,CASSQDPGRATNGYTF,TGCGCCAGCAGCCAAGATCCGGGCAGGGCCACGAATGGCTACACCTTC
TRBJ1-1,14,TRBD1,TRBV5-5,NA,CASSLGGQGTEAFF,TGTGCCAGCAGCTTGGGAGGACAGGGCACTGAAGCTTTCTTT
TRBJ2-1,19,NA,TRBV27,NA,CASSLFANGVQSSYNEQFF,TGTGCCAGCAGTTTATTTGCTAATGGAGTGCAAAGCTCCTACAATGAGCAGTTCTTC
TRBJ2-3,14,NA,TRBV24-1,NA,CATSDVAGEDTQYF,TGTGCCACCAGTGATGTAGCAGGGGAAGATACGCAGTATTTT
TRBJ2-1,16,TRBD2,TRBV7-3,NA,CASSLFQLAGANEQFF,TGTGCCAGCAGCTTATTTCAACTAGCGGGCGCAAATGAGCAGTTCTTC
TRBJ2-5,15,TRBD2,TRBV19,NA,CASSSSGRAQETQYF,TGTGCCAGTAGTAGTAGCGGGAGGGCCCAAGAGACCCAGTACTTC
TRBJ2-3,17,TRBD2,TRBV13,NA,CASSSEGLAGKADTQYF,TGTGCCAGCAGCTCAGAGGGACTAGCGGGAAAAGCAGATACGCAGTATTTT
TRBJ2-7,15,TRBD2,TRBV7-3,NA,CASSPVAGGAYEQYF,TGTGCCAGCAGCCCTGTAGCGGGAGGCGCCTACGAGCAGTACTTC
TRBJ1-2,15,NA,TRBV7-2,NA,CASTPEGGRRYGYTF,TGTGCCAGCACACCCGAGGGAGGCCGGCGGTATGGCTACACCTTC
TRBJ1-2,15,NA,TRBV5-1,NA,CASSLEQRGIRGYTF,TGCGCCAGCAGCTTAGAACAAAGGGGGATCAGGGGCTACACCTTC
TRBJ1-2,14,TRBD1,TRBV7-9,NA,CASSLTGGAHGYTF,TGTGCCAGCAGCTTAACAGGGGGCGCCCATGGCTACACCTTC
TRBJ1-1,14,NA,TRBV15,NA,CATSSSDSDVEAFF,TGTGCCACCAGCTCCTCCGACAGTGATGTTGAAGCTTTCTTT
TRBJ1-2,16,NA,TRBV2,NA,CASSEGGGRDYYGYTF,TGTGCCAGCAGTGAAGGGGGGGGCAGGGATTACTATGGCTACACCTTC
TRBJ2-7,17,NA,TRBV19,NA,CASSFPGRDTNSYEQYF,TGTGCCAGTAGTTTTCCGGGCCGGGACACCAACTCCTACGAGCAGTACTTC
TRBJ2-1,15,TRBD2,TRBV19,once,CASSSSGTHYNEQFF,TGTGCCAGTAGTAGTAGCGGGACTCACTACAATGAGCAGTTCTTC
TRBJ1-3,15,NA,TRBV9,NA,CASSVESRSGNTIYF,TGTGCCAGCAGCGTTGAGTCCCGCTCTGGAAACACCATATATTTT
TRBJ2-1,15,NA,TRBV6-6,once,CASSSTARAYNEQFF,TGTGCCAGCAGTTCAACCGCGAGGGCCTACAATGAGCAGTTCTTC
TRBJ1-2,13,TRBD1,TRBV5-6,NA,CASSSDRVWSYTF,TGTGCCAGCAGCTCCGACAGGGTTTGGAGCTACACCTTC
TRBJ2-5,16,TRBD1,TRBV7-7,NA,CASSFGTGGFGETQYF,TGTGCCAGCAGCTTTGGGACAGGAGGGTTCGGAGAGACCCAGTACTTC
TRBJ2-5,14,NA,TRBV19,NA,CASSIDQGPETQYF,TGTGCCAGTAGTATAGATCAGGGTCCGGAGACCCAGTACTTC
TRBJ1-6,14,NA,TRBV7-3,NA,CASSLLAGNSPLHF,TGTGCCAGCAGCTTACTTGCCGGGAATTCACCCCTCCACTTT
TRBJ1-6,16,TRBD1,TRBV19,NA,CASRTGGTGGYSPLHF,TGTGCCAGTAGGACAGGGGGGACGGGAGGCTATTCACCCCTCCACTTT
TRBJ2-1,13,NA,TRBV25-1,NA,CASTQGVYNEQFF,TGTGCCAGCACGCAGGGTGTGTACAATGAGCAGTTCTTC
TRBJ2-7,16,TRBD1,TRBV7-9,NA,CASSFSGWVGQDEQYF,TGTGCCAGCAGCTTCTCCGGGTGGGTGGGACAGGACGAGCAGTACTTC
TRBJ1-3,17,NA,TRBV5-4,NA,CASSLDGIGRSGNTIYF,TGTGCCAGCAGCTTGGACGGTATTGGGCGCTCTGGAAACACCATATATTTT
TRBJ2-3,16,NA,TRBV19,NA,CASSLPTGLTTDTQYF,TGTGCCAGTAGTCTTCCGACGGGTCTGACCACAGATACGCAGTATTTT
TRBJ1-1,14,TRBD1,TRBV11-2,NA,CASRTGSLNTEAFF,TGTGCCAGCAGGACAGGGTCCTTGAACACTGAAGCTTTCTTT
TRBJ2-3,15,NA,TRBV28,NA,CASTDRGLSPDTQYF,TGTGCCAGCACCGACCGCGGGCTCAGCCCGGATACGCAGTATTTT
TRBJ2-3,16,NA,TRBV24-1,NA,CATSDLGRETTDTQYF,TGTGCCACCAGTGATTTGGGACGGGAGACGACAGATACGCAGTATTTT
TRBJ1-4,13,TRBD1,TRBV30,NA,CAWRSGTAEKLFF,TGTGCCTGGAGGTCAGGGACAGCCGAAAAACTGTTTTTT
TRBJ2-7,16,NA,TRBV7-9,NA,CASSFGTATYSYEQYF,TGTGCCAGCAGCTTCGGGACTGCAACCTACTCCTACGAGCAGTACTTC
TRBJ1-1,15,TRBD1,TRBV28,NA,CASSPTDRGRTEAFF,TGTGCCAGCAGCCCAACCGACAGGGGACGCACTGAAGCTTTCTTT
TRBJ2-3,18,TRBD2,TRBV6-2/TRBV6-3,NA,CASSYSGLAGESTDTQYF,TGTGCCAGCAGTTACTCGGGGTTAGCGGGAGAGAGCACAGATACGCAGTATTTT
TRBJ2-1,16,NA,TRBV6-5,NA,CASSSPASVSYNEQFF,TGTGCCAGCAGTTCCCCCGCTTCGGTCTCCTACAATGAGCAGTTCTTC
TRBJ2-3,14,TRBD2,TRBV5-6,NA,CASSSSGSMDTQYF,TGTGCCAGCAGCTCCAGCGGGAGCATGGATACGCAGTATTTT
TRBJ1-1,14,NA,TRBV19,NA,CASSMEGWNTEAFF,TGTGCCAGTAGTATGGAGGGCTGGAACACTGAAGCTTTCTTT
TRBJ1-4,16,NA,TRBV6-5,NA,CASSYSITPSTRKLFF,TGTGCCAGCAGTTACTCTATTACACCGTCAACCAGAAAACTGTTTTTT